Each of the 21 T cell receptor beta chains below was sequenced from the same sample in a study of T-cell memory formation after mild COVID-19. Via MiXCR, TCRdb re-called the 5' RACE reads, giving one row per CDR3 protein. Of hundreds of thousands of distinct CDR3 sequences in the sample, approximately 19% were seen once. Sequenced input: PBMCs or a T cell subset sorted from them (not recorded which). The origin of the receptors is a man younger than 35 who had mild COVID-19 (a few samples of this study predate the infection). Cell type and time point are not known.

V is TRBV7-9 and J is TRBJ1-3, with a tentative D call TRBD1 (5 bases). The CDR3 is made up of 15 amino acids. The germline gives CDR1 SEHNR, CDR2 FQNEAQ (reference sequence). V was trimmed by 0 bases and J by 3 bases, leaving 9 bases between them. CDR3 in amino acids: CASSLAEGRGNTIYF. CDR3 bases: TGTGCCAGCAGCTTAGCGGAGGGACGTGGAAACACCATATATTTT.

This chain joins TRBV24-1 and TRBJ2-5; D not certain. V lost 3 bases and J lost 5, with 9 bases in between. Germline V gives CDR1 KGHDR, CDR2 SFDVKD. The CDR3 loop spans 13 amino acids. CDR3 protein: CATSDPAGETQYF. Here the CDR3 DNA reads TGTGCCACCAGTGATCCGGCTGGGGAGACCCAGTACTTC.

A few counts support this clonotype. The chain couples TRBV3-1 to TRBJ2-3; possibly TRBD1 or TRBD2 for D (5 bases each). V was cut by 3 bases and J by 5 bases, with 18 bases left in between. Germline V CDR1 and CDR2: LGHDT, YNNKEL (reference sequence). The length of the CDR3 is 16 residues. The CDR3 DNA is TGTGCCAGCAGCCATCTCGGTACGGGGACGGGAGATACGCAGTATTTT. Protein: CASSHLGTGTGDTQYF.

The chain combines TRBV10-3 with TRBJ1-4; D ambiguous. The germline gives CDR1 ENHRY, CDR2 SYGVKD. CDR3 size: 15 residues. The V end was cut by 0 bases, the J end by 8 bases, with 13 bases between. The DNA of the CDR3 is TGTGCCATCAGTGAGTCCCCGCGGCCGGAGGAAAAACTGTTTTTT. It encodes CAISESPRPEEKLFF.

This clonotype was seen many times. The J gene is TRBJ1-3, the V gene TRBV12-3 or TRBV12-4; 7 bases align to TRBD1. The J segment lost 0 bases and the V segment lost 5 bases, leaving 1 base of the junction unmatched. The CDR3 spans 14 residues. The DNA of the CDR3 is TGTGCCAGCAGTAGGGACAGCTCTGGAAACACCATATATTTT. Its translation is CASSRDSSGNTIYF.

The table lists this clonotype with a few counts. J is TRBJ2-3 and V is TRBV6-5; 9 bases match TRBD2. The CDR3 sequence is 14 residues long. Trimming cost V 8 bases and J 4 bases; bases outside gene matches: 7. The germline gives CDR1 MNHEY, CDR2 SVGAGI. DNA for the CDR3: TGTGCCAGCGTCCGAGCGGGGGGAGCAGATACGCAGTATTTT. Its protein is CASVRAGGADTQYF.

This clonotype appeared a few times. V and J are TRBV6-2 or TRBV6-3 and TRBJ2-3, with 9 bases matching TRBD2. Trimming took 2 bases from V and 10 from J; bases not matched to a gene: 10. The CDR3 totals 15 residues. CDR1 and CDR2 from the germline V gene are MNHEY and SVGEGT. The CDR3 DNA follows: TGTGCCAGCAGTTACGTGGCTAGCGGGGATTTGGCGCAGTATTTT. Its translation: CASSYVASGDLAQYF.

Only a few counts were recorded for this clonotype. The rearrangement links TRBV4-2 to TRBJ1-6; D is uncertain. From germline, CDR1 is LGHNA and CDR2 YNFKEQ. V was trimmed by 3 bases and J by 3 bases, leaving 6 bases between them. The CDR3 has 14 amino acids. The CDR3 region is CASSQGSYNSPLHF. CDR3 sequence (DNA): TGTGCCAGCAGCCAGGGGAGCTATAATTCACCCCTCCACTTT.

This clonotype was seen a handful of times. This chain links TRBV20-1 with TRBJ1-3; TRBD1 agrees at 8 bases. The CDR3 covers 13 residues. Unmatched junction bases numbered 3, after V lost 6 bases and J lost 2 bases. The germline V gene encodes CDR1 DFQATT and CDR2 SNEGSKA (reference sequence). CDR3 DNA sequence: TGCAGTGCCCCACAGGGGGCTGGAAACACCATATATTTT. Translation: CSAPQGAGNTIYF.

This clonotype has only a few counts. The J gene is TRBJ2-5, the V gene TRBV20-1, with 10 bases that match TRBD2. Germline assignment: CDR1 DFQATT and CDR2 SNEGSKA (reference sequence). The V segment lost 5 bases and the J segment 2 bases; nucleotides outside the gene matches: 11. The CDR3 contains 16 residues. CDR3 DNA: TGCAGTGCTCGCGGGACTAGCGTATCGTGGCAAGAGACCCAGTACTTC. This gives the protein CSARGTSVSWQETQYF.

This clonotype came up a few times. This rearrangement joins TRBV5-1 to TRBJ2-1, with 13 bases identical to TRBD2. The V segment lost 4 bases and the J segment 7 bases; nucleotides outside the gene matches: 2. CDR1 SGHRS and CDR2 YFSETQ come from the germline V gene. This CDR3 comprises 14 residues. CDR3 sequence: CASSTSGGANEQFF. The CDR3 DNA reads TGCGCCAGCAGCACTAGCGGGGGGGCTAATGAGCAGTTCTTC.

This clonotype came up a few times. J is TRBJ2-1 and V is TRBV6-6, with 9 bases aligning to TRBD1. Germline trimming cut 9 bases from V and 5 bases from J; bases unmatched to any gene: 8. CDR1 is MNHNY, CDR2 SVGAGI, per germline (reference sequence). The CDR3 length is 14 residues. The CDR3 loop reads CASNRGPIDNEQFF. The CDR3 DNA is TGTGCCAGTAACAGGGGGCCCATTGACAATGAGCAGTTCTTC.

The chain uses TRBV20-1 and TRBJ1-1; 9 nucleotides line up with TRBD1. V lost 6 bases to trimming and J lost 8 bases; unmatched junction nucleotides: 7. The CDR3 is 12 amino acids. Per germline, CDR1 DFQATT and CDR2 SNEGSKA (reference sequence). As DNA, the CDR3 is TGCAGTGCCGACAGGGGGGGTAGAGAAGCTTTCTTT. Translated: CSADRGGREAFF.

CDR3 nucleotide sequence: TGTGCCAGCAGTGAATCAGGGGGCGGCACCGGGGAGCTGTTTTTT. Protein: CASSESGGGTGELFF. The chain carries TRBV2 and TRBJ2-2, with 8 bases that match TRBD1. The CDR3 is 15 amino acids. The V segment lost 2 bases and the J segment 4 bases; nucleotides outside the gene matches: 3. From germline, CDR1 is SNHLY and CDR2 FYNNEI.

The sample holds a few counts of this clonotype. This chain connects TRBV6-5 to TRBJ2-5, with 8 positions matching TRBD2. The V gene's germline CDR1 is MNHEY and CDR2 SVGAGI. The CDR3 extends over 14 amino acids. The V gene end was trimmed by 2 bases and the J gene end by 5 bases; junction bases not matched to a gene: 4. The CDR3: CASSYAGGRETQYF. CDR3 DNA: TGTGCCAGCAGTTACGCGGGGGGCAGGGAGACCCAGTACTTC.

The chain carries TRBV4-3 and TRBJ2-4; 7 bases align to TRBD1. V lost 4 bases to trimming and J lost 0 bases; unmatched junction nucleotides: 12. Germline V gene lookup returns CDR1 LGHNA and CDR2 YSLEER. The CDR3 has 18 residues. CDR3 coding DNA: TGCGCCAGCAGCCCAAACAGGGGCTCTGAGGTAGCCAAAAACATTCAGTACTTC. As protein: CASSPNRGSEVAKNIQYF.

J is TRBJ2-7 and V is TRBV6-1; D remains ambiguous. The germline V gene encodes CDR1 MNHNS and CDR2 SASEGT. The CDR3 is 13 residues long. With 1 base removed from V and 3 bases from J, the gap between germline ends came to 7 bases. The CDR3 reads CASSEGTRYEQYV. CDR3 sequence (DNA): TGTGCCAGCAGTGAAGGGACCCGCTACGAGCAGTACGTC.

This chain connects TRBV12-3 or TRBV12-4 to TRBJ1-1; maybe TRBD1 (5 bases). The germline V and J ends were trimmed by 7 bases and 7 bases, with 19 bases remaining between them. The CDR3 sequence is 14 residues long. This chain's CDR3 is CASTEVGQAIEAFF. CDR3 coding DNA: TGTGCCAGCACGGAAGTCGGACAAGCAATTGAAGCTTTCTTT.

This clonotype appeared many times. The rearrangement uses TRBV29-1 and TRBJ1-1; no firm D call. Germline assignment: CDR1 SQVTM and CDR2 ANQGSEA. The CDR3 sequence is 12 residues long. Trimming removed 1 base from V and 9 bases from J, with 12 bases in between. The CDR3 region is CSVEGRPNQAFF. The CDR3 DNA reads TGCAGCGTTGAAGGCCGCCCCAACCAAGCTTTCTTT.

The chain combines TRBV20-1 with TRBJ1-1; 9 positions match TRBD1. Germline V CDR1 and CDR2: DFQATT, SNEGSKA (reference sequence). The CDR3 sequence is 14 residues long. J lost 2 bases, V lost 3 bases, and 4 bases had no gene match. CDR3 nucleotides: TGCAGTGCTAGGGGGACAGGGAGAAACACTGAAGCTTTCTTT. Its protein is CSARGTGRNTEAFF.

The chain couples TRBV6-6 to TRBJ2-5; TRBD2 aligns across 8 bases. V lost 4 bases to trimming and J lost 2 bases; unmatched junction nucleotides: 3. This CDR3 has 14 amino acids. Looked up from germline, CDR1 is MNHNY and CDR2 is SVGAGI (reference sequence). The chain's CDR3 is CASSWRGAQETQYF. The CDR3 nucleotides read TGTGCCAGCAGTTGGCGGGGGGCTCAAGAGACCCAGTACTTC.